The 28 T cell receptor beta chains reported below all come from one sample, sequenced in a study of T cells after yellow fever vaccination. Via MiXCR, TCRdb re-called the 5' RACE reads, giving one row per CDR3 protein. The profile shows a few hundred thousand distinct CDR3 sequences, roughly 8.7% of them singletons. Here the sequenced sample was PBMCs, taken on the day of the first yellow fever vaccination. These receptors were collected from a man aged 18 to 30 who received the YFV17D yellow fever vaccine.

This clonotype was observed a handful of times. CDR3 DNA: TGCGCCAGCAGCCCCATCTGGGACAGGATGAACACTGAAGCTTTCTTT. Its translation: CASSPIWDRMNTEAFF. The V and J genes are TRBV4-1 and TRBJ1-1, with TRBD1 matching over 8 bases. CDR1 and CDR2 (germline): MGHRA, YSYEKL. With 4 bases clipped from V and 0 bases from J, the junction kept 7 bases outside the gene matches. The CDR3 consists of 16 residues.

This clonotype was counted ten times or more. The V call is TRBV5-1, the J call TRBJ2-2, with TRBD1 matching over 9 bases. The CDR3 sequence is 15 residues long. The J segment lost 3 bases and the V segment lost 8 bases, leaving 8 bases of the junction unmatched. Germline V gives CDR1 SGHRS, CDR2 YFSETQ. The CDR3 is CASNNGTGYTGELFF. The DNA of the CDR3 is TGCGCCAGTAATAACGGGACAGGGTACACCGGGGAGCTGTTTTTT. Complete variable domain (other parts from reference TRBV5-1 and TRBJ2-2): KAGVTQTPRYLIKTRGQQVTLSCSPISGHRSVSWYQQTPGQGLQFLFEYFSETQRNKGNFPGRFSGRQFSNSRSEMNVSTLELGDSALYLCASNNGTGYTGELFFGEGSRLTVL.

In its sample, this clonotype was seen many times. The genes are TRBV20-1 and TRBJ2-1; perhaps TRBD2 as D (6 bases). V gave up 5 bases and J gave up 2 bases, with 16 bases separating them. CDR1 DFQATT and CDR2 SNEGSKA come from the germline V gene (reference sequence). The CDR3 consists of 15 residues. CDR3 protein: CSALRVAVPYNEQFF. CDR3 DNA: TGCAGTGCTCTCCGGGTAGCGGTTCCCTACAATGAGCAGTTCTTC.

This clonotype was counted between two and nine times. The genes are TRBV25-1 and TRBJ2-1, with TRBD1 identical over 9 bases. This CDR3 is built from 16 residues. The junction had 3 bases not matched to a gene; V was cut back by 0 bases and J by 3 bases. Germline V lookup: CDR1 MGHDK, CDR2 SYGVNS. The CDR3 DNA reads as TGTGCCAGCAGTGAATATGGGACAGGGATCTACAATGAGCAGTTCTTC. Its protein is CASSEYGTGIYNEQFF.

To note about this clonotype: This may be a read error: a much more frequent sequence differs by one nucleotide. The V call is TRBV5-6, the J call TRBJ2-1; no clear D gene. Germline loops: CDR1 SGHDT, CDR2 YYEEEE. V was clipped by 0 bases and J by 1 base, with 8 bases between them. The CDR3 contains 15 residues. The CDR3: CASSLGGRSYNEQFF. DNA of the CDR3: TGTGCCAGCAGCTTGGGGGGTAGGTCCTACAATGAGCAGTTCTTC.

This clonotype was seen a few times. V usage is TRBV18 and J usage is TRBJ2-7; D perhaps matches TRBD1 (5 bases). Germline lookup yields CDR1 KGHSH and CDR2 LQKENI. The length of the CDR3 is 13 residues. The V end lost 6 bases, the J end lost 4 bases, and 13 bases lay between the germline ends. CDR3 amino acids: CASSLRDRYEQYF. The CDR3 DNA sequence: TGTGCCAGCTCGCTCAGGGATCGGTACGAGCAGTACTTC.

This clonotype was recorded many times. The chain is built from TRBV6-2 or TRBV6-3 and TRBJ2-3; D gene ambiguous. Trimming took off 4 bases at V and 2 bases at J, with 10 bases between the two ends. This CDR3 is 14 amino acids long. CDR1 and CDR2 from the germline V gene are MNHEY and SVGEGT. CDR3 nucleotide sequence: TGTGCCAGCAGTTCAGCCCAAACCACAGATACGCAGTATTTT. Its protein is CASSSAQTTDTQYF.

There are a few counts of this clonotype. The chain employs TRBV5-1 and TRBJ2-7, with 10 bases matching TRBD2. CDR1 SGHRS and CDR2 YFSETQ come from the germline V gene. With V trimmed by 4 bases and J by 0 bases, 4 bases remained unmatched. The CDR3 extends over 15 amino acids. The CDR3 DNA is TGCGCCAGCAGCGGAACTAGCGGGGTCTCCTACGAGCAGTACTTC. This gives the protein CASSGTSGVSYEQYF.

This clonotype was seen a few times. The V and J genes are TRBV20-1 and TRBJ2-3, with TRBD2 matching over 9 bases. In germline, CDR1 is DFQATT, CDR2 SNEGSKA (reference sequence). The CDR3 spans 17 residues. The junction had 13 bases not matched to a gene; V was cut back by 6 bases and J by 0 bases. The CDR3 DNA follows: TGCAGTGCCCCAGGGGGTAGCGGGGGAATAAGCACAGATACGCAGTATTTT. It yields the protein CSAPGGSGGISTDTQYF.

This clonotype turned up a few times. The rearrangement uses TRBV27 and TRBJ1-1; a possible D gene is TRBD1 (5 bases). Trimming shortened V by 9 bases and J by 4 bases, and 18 bases separated the two germline ends. The CDR3 length is 14 residues. Germline assignment: CDR1 MNHEY and CDR2 SMNVEV (reference sequence). CDR3 coding DNA: TGTGCCAGTAGACCGGGACTCCAGGGCACTGAAGCTTTCTTT. Translating gives CASRPGLQGTEAFF.

For the CDR3, the DNA is TGTGCCAGCAGTTTGGCGGGGAACGGTTTCGGCGAGCAGTACGTC. Protein sequence: CASSLAGNGFGEQYV. The chain is built from TRBV28 and TRBJ2-7; perhaps TRBD2 as D (6 bases). V lost 3 bases and J lost 6, with 18 bases in between. The CDR3 consists of 15 residues. Germline CDR1 and CDR2: MDHEN and SYDVKM.

This clonotype was observed many times. The chain combines TRBV6-1 with TRBJ2-1; 10 nucleotides align to TRBD1. The junction had 6 bases not matched to a gene; V was cut back by 6 bases and J by 7 bases. The CDR3 spans 14 residues. The germline V gene encodes CDR1 MNHNS and CDR2 SASEGT. The CDR3 DNA is TGTGCCAGCAGGAGGGACAGGGGCGGGAATGAGCAGTTCTTC. Translated, it gives CASRRDRGGNEQFF.

The rearrangement joins TRBV4-1 to TRBJ1-2; no firm D call. V gave up 1 base and J gave up 4 bases, with 7 bases separating them. Looked up from germline, CDR1 is MGHRA and CDR2 is YSYEKL. The CDR3 runs to 13 residues. DNA of the CDR3: TGCGCCAGCAGCCAAGTACCGGGCTATGGCTACACCTTC. The encoded protein is CASSQVPGYGYTF.

The V call is TRBV18, the J call TRBJ2-6, with D perhaps assigned TRBD1 or TRBD2 (5 bases each). Germline CDR1 KGHSH, CDR2 LQKENI. CDR3 size: 18 residues. The V end lost 5 bases, the J end lost 1 base, and 18 bases lay between the germline ends. DNA of the CDR3: TGTGCCAGCTCAACTTCCGGGACGGGGAAATCTGGGGCCAACGTCCTGACTTTC. It yields the protein CASSTSGTGKSGANVLTF.

This clonotype was counted at least ten times. The rearrangement uses TRBV11-1 and TRBJ2-2; 7 nucleotides line up with TRBD2. Germline V gene data show CDR1 as SGHAT and CDR2 as FQDESV (reference sequence). Trimming at V came to 5 bases and at J to 1 base, leaving 13 bases not matched to a gene. The length of the CDR3 is 18 residues. The CDR3 sequence: CASSADIPGLKNTGELFF. The CDR3 DNA follows: TGTGCCAGCAGCGCCGATATTCCGGGACTAAAGAACACCGGGGAGCTGTTTTTT.

V gene TRBV4-2 combines with J gene TRBJ2-4, with D perhaps TRBD1 (6 bases). The germline V and J ends were trimmed by 0 bases and 0 bases, with 12 bases remaining between them. The CDR3 runs 17 residues. Germline CDR1 LGHNA, CDR2 YNFKEQ. This CDR3 reads CASSQDRQGKAKNIQYF. In DNA form, the CDR3 reads TGTGCCAGCAGCCAAGATCGGCAGGGGAAAGCCAAAAACATTCAGTACTTC.

This clonotype has at least ten counts. The chain is built from TRBV12-3 or TRBV12-4 and TRBJ1-6; no clear D. V lost 4 bases to trimming and J lost 7 bases, with 8 bases between them. CDR3 length: 13 amino acids. The CDR3 DNA reads TGTGCCAGCAGTTGGTTCGGGAATTCACCCCTCCACTTT. As protein: CASSWFGNSPLHF.

This clonotype was found many times. V gene TRBV29-1 combines with J gene TRBJ2-3; 12 positions match TRBD2. The J segment lost 5 bases and the V segment lost 5 bases, leaving 8 bases of the junction unmatched. CDR3 size: 15 residues. The V gene's germline CDR1 is SQVTM and CDR2 ANQGSEA. In DNA, the CDR3 is TGCAGCGTTTCAGCTAGCGGGGGGGCGATAGATACGCAGTATTTT. Translating it yields CSVSASGGAIDTQYF.

V gene TRBV2 combines with J gene TRBJ2-5; D ambiguous. This CDR3 spans 14 amino acids. From germline, CDR1 is SNHLY and CDR2 FYNNEI. Here the CDR3 reads CAVAFTGTGETQYF. The CDR3 DNA follows: TGTGCAGTGGCGTTCACCGGCACTGGGGAGACCCAGTACTTC.

This chain joins TRBV7-2 and TRBJ1-3, with D perhaps TRBD1 (5 bases). CDR1 is SGHTA and CDR2 is FQGNSA in the germline V gene. The CDR3 extends over 14 amino acids. Deletions cut 6 bases from V and 3 bases from J, with 12 bases between. CDR3 nucleotides: TGTGCCAGCAGTCAGAGGGGTGATGGAAACACCATATATTTT. This gives the protein CASSQRGDGNTIYF.

In this sample, this clonotype turned up many times. The rearrangement uses TRBV7-2 and TRBJ2-3; 7 bases map to TRBD2. With 0 bases clipped from V and 2 bases from J, the junction kept 2 bases outside the gene matches. Germline V gene lookup returns CDR1 SGHTA and CDR2 FQGNSA. The CDR3 is 15 residues long. The chain's CDR3 is CASSLAGRDTDTQYF. The CDR3 DNA reads TGTGCCAGCAGCTTAGCAGGGAGGGACACAGATACGCAGTATTTT.

This clonotype occurred a few times. The chain employs TRBV12-3 or TRBV12-4 and TRBJ1-1; 10 bases agree with TRBD1. Trimming took 7 bases from V and 5 from J; bases not matched to a gene: 10. The CDR3 is 15 residues long. The CDR3 DNA follows: TGTGCCAGCATTGTCGGGGACAGGGGAGGGACTGAAGCTTTCTTT. Its protein is CASIVGDRGGTEAFF.

This clonotype was seen a handful of times. This chain connects TRBV6-2 or TRBV6-3 to TRBJ1-1; D not certain. V was pared by 4 bases and J by 0 bases, with 6 bases between. Looked up from germline, CDR1 is MNHEY and CDR2 is SVGEGT. CDR3 length: 13 residues. For the CDR3, the DNA is TGTGCCAGCAGTTTCCAAGTGAACACTGAAGCTTTCTTT. Residues: CASSFQVNTEAFF.

This clonotype came up a few times. The rearrangement uses TRBV5-5 and TRBJ1-2; D gene unclear. The CDR3 loop spans 14 amino acids. V was pared by 4 bases and J by 7 bases, with 17 bases between. CDR1 is SGHKS, CDR2 YYEKEE, per germline (reference sequence). In DNA form, the CDR3 reads TGTGCCAGCAGCCGAGACTATGGCGTTCGTGGCTACACCTTC. This translates into CASSRDYGVRGYTF.

This clonotype was seen repeatedly, ten times or more. This chain links TRBV5-1 with TRBJ2-3; D is perhaps TRBD1 or TRBD2 (5 bases each). The germline V gene has CDR1 SGHRS and CDR2 YFSETQ. The V gene lost 1 base and the J gene lost 4 bases, with 16 bases spanning the gap. The CDR3 length is 16 residues. CDR3 DNA sequence: TGCGCCAGCAGCTTGAATGGGCCCCGGGGCGCAGATACGCAGTATTTT. Its translation is CASSLNGPRGADTQYF.

This clonotype was counted only a few times. The chain employs TRBV12-3 or TRBV12-4 and TRBJ1-6; no reliable D call. The CDR3 runs to 12 residues. The V end lost 2 bases, the J end lost 9 bases, and 5 bases lay between the germline ends. CDR3 amino acids: CASSLRSSPLHF. The CDR3 DNA reads TGTGCCAGCAGTTTAAGGAGTTCACCCCTCCACTTT.

This clonotype was seen a few times. The rearrangement links TRBV5-1 to TRBJ2-5, with 8 bases fitting TRBD2. With 0 bases clipped from V and 4 bases from J, the junction kept 17 bases outside the gene matches. The CDR3 has 19 amino acids. CDR1 is SGHRS and CDR2 is YFSETQ in the germline V gene. As DNA, the CDR3 is TGCGCCAGCAGCTTGGCCATTTCGGGGGGGGCTTCGTTCTTAGAGACCCAGTACTTC. This translates into CASSLAISGGASFLETQYF.

This clonotype was detected only a few times. The chain recombines TRBV5-1 with TRBJ1-2; D is unclear. The germline V and J ends were trimmed by 0 bases and 8 bases, with 20 bases remaining between them. The CDR3 length is 16 residues. Germline assignment: CDR1 SGHRS and CDR2 YFSETQ. The CDR3 DNA reads as TGCGCCAGCAGCTTGGTTGGCGGCGGGGAACGGGAGGGCTACACCTTC. It specifies CASSLVGGGEREGYTF.